These T cell receptor beta chains were read from a single sample in a study of Graves' ophthalmopathy and Graves' hyperthyroidism. TCRdb re-analysed the multiplex PCR reads in MiXCR, keeping a single row per CDR3 protein. The table records 200,000 to 300,000 distinct CDR3 sequences, around 50% of them present only once. Sequencing input: peripheral blood. The source of these receptors is an adult man with Graves' ophthalmopathy. Both conserved end residues are part of each CDR3. The order of the fields is V gene, clone size, D gene, J gene, CDR3 DNA, CDR3 protein. The D gene is left open where the match is weak. Where a row states a size, it is once, few, many or the class of an expanded clone; other rows omit it.

V: TRBV14; size: few; D: TRBD1; J: TRBJ1-4; DNA: TGTGCCAGCAGCAGGGGGCTGGCTAATGAAAAACTGTTTTTT; CDR3: CASSRGLANEKLFF
V: TRBV9; size: .; D: .; J: TRBJ1-6; DNA: TGTGCCAGCAGCTTCCCGGACAGAAATTCACCCCTCCACTTT; CDR3: CASSFPDRNSPLHF
V: TRBV5-6; size: few; D: .; J: TRBJ1-5; DNA: TGTGCCAGCAGCTTAACAACCACAGGGCCCCAGCATTTT; CDR3: CASSLTTTGPQHF
V: TRBV2; size: few; D: .; J: TRBJ1-2; DNA: TGTGCCAGCAGGGTTAACTATGGCTACACCTTC; CDR3: CASRVNYGYTF
V: TRBV7-6; size: .; D: .; J: TRBJ1-4; DNA: TGTGCCAGCAGCTTATTCCGGAATGAAAAACTGTTTTTT; CDR3: CASSLFRNEKLFF
V: TRBV2; size: .; D: TRBD2; J: TRBJ2-7; DNA: TGTGCCAGCAGCTTAGAGGGTTCTAGCGGATACTACGAGCAGTACTTC; CDR3: CASSLEGSSGYYEQYF
V: TRBV7-2; size: .; D: .; J: TRBJ1-1; DNA: TGTGCCAGCAGCCAGGACAGCCAGAACACTGAAGCTTTCTTT; CDR3: CASSQDSQNTEAFF
V: TRBV19; size: .; D: TRBD1; J: TRBJ1-5; DNA: TGTGCCAGTAGTCGAGGACAGGGGGTGAGAGAAGGCAATCAGCCCCAGCATTTT; CDR3: CASSRGQGVREGNQPQHF
V: TRBV24-1; size: .; D: .; J: TRBJ2-7; DNA: TGTGCCACCAGTGATTTTAAGAGGGGCGAGCAGTACTTC; CDR3: CATSDFKRGEQYF
V: TRBV2; size: .; D: TRBD1; J: TRBJ1-1; DNA: TGTGCCAGCATTTGGGGGACAGGCGTGGGGACTGAAGCTTTCTTT; CDR3: CASIWGTGVGTEAFF
V: TRBV15; size: few; D: .; J: TRBJ2-5; DNA: TGTGCCACCAGCAGCGTCCCCCTCGAGGAGGCCCAGTACTTC; CDR3: CATSSVPLEEAQYF
V: TRBV25-1; size: .; D: .; J: TRBJ1-1; DNA: TGTGCCAGCAGTGAATGGTTGCGGGTGCATAGAACGGAGACTAACACTGAAGCTTTCTTT; CDR3: CASSEWLRVHRTETNTEAFF
V: TRBV11-2; size: .; D: .; J: TRBJ2-7; DNA: TGTGCCAGCAGGTTACAGTACGGCTACTACGAGCAGTACTTC; CDR3: CASRLQYGYYEQYF
V: TRBV7-9; size: .; D: .; J: TRBJ1-2; DNA: TGTGCCAGCAGCACCCCCGGGCAGGTGGACTATGGCTACACCTTC; CDR3: CASSTPGQVDYGYTF
V: TRBV7-8; size: few; D: TRBD1; J: TRBJ1-5; DNA: TGTGCCAGCAGCAAGGGGACAGGGGGCAATCAGCCCCAGCATTTT; CDR3: CASSKGTGGNQPQHF
V: TRBV7-8; size: few; D: TRBD1; J: TRBJ1-5; DNA: TGTGCCAGCACCGTCGACAGGGATCAGCCCCAGCATTTT; CDR3: CASTVDRDQPQHF
V: TRBV2; size: .; D: .; J: TRBJ2-7; DNA: TGTGCCAGCAGTTTTGCCGGGGCAGGGAGCGAGCAGTACTTC; CDR3: CASSFAGAGSEQYF
V: TRBV7-2; size: few; D: .; J: TRBJ1-3; DNA: TGTGCCAGCAGCACCAGGGGCGCGCGGAACACCATATATTTT; CDR3: CASSTRGARNTIYF
V: TRBV3-1; size: few; D: .; J: TRBJ2-5; DNA: TGTGCCAGCAGCCAAGACGACAGGAAAGAGACCCAGTACTTC; CDR3: CASSQDDRKETQYF
V: TRBV24-1; size: .; D: .; J: TRBJ2-3; DNA: TGTGCCACCAGTGACCCCAGGGATACGCAGTATTTT; CDR3: CATSDPRDTQYF
V: TRBV19; size: .; D: .; J: TRBJ2-5; DNA: TGTGCCAGTAGGAGTACTGGGGAGACCCAGTACTTC; CDR3: CASRSTGETQYF
V: TRBV15; size: few; D: .; J: TRBJ1-2; DNA: TGTGCCACCAGCAGAGAAGGAGTCAGGGAGGGCTACACCTTC; CDR3: CATSREGVREGYTF
V: TRBV6-2/TRBV6-3; size: .; D: .; J: TRBJ1-5; DNA: TGTGCCAGCAGACAGGGTAGCAATCAGCCCCAGCATTTT; CDR3: CASRQGSNQPQHF
V: TRBV10-2; size: many; D: .; J: TRBJ2-7; DNA: TGCGCCAGCAGTGAGCCAGGGAATACCTACGAGCAGTACTTC; CDR3: CASSEPGNTYEQYF
V: TRBV2; size: .; D: .; J: TRBJ1-5; DNA: TGTGCCAGCAGTGAAAACCACGAGCATTTT; CDR3: CASSENHEHF
V: TRBV9; size: .; D: .; J: TRBJ2-7; DNA: TGTGCCAGCAGCGCCCGGGGAGGGGGCTACGAGCAGTACTTC; CDR3: CASSARGGGYEQYF
V: TRBV7-9; size: few; D: .; J: TRBJ1-2; DNA: TGTGCCAGCAGCTCCCGGACCGGAGAGGGCTATGGCTACACCTTC; CDR3: CASSSRTGEGYGYTF
V: TRBV2; size: .; D: .; J: TRBJ1-4; DNA: TGTGCCAGCAGTTACTCTTCTGGTACTAATGAAGAACTGTTTTTT; CDR3: CASSYSSGTNEELFF
V: TRBV7-8; size: .; D: .; J: TRBJ2-2; DNA: TGTGCCAGCAGCTTGTGGGGGCGGAACACCGGGGAGCTGTTTTTT; CDR3: CASSLWGRNTGELFF
V: TRBV5-1; size: few; D: .; J: TRBJ1-2; DNA: TGCGCCAGCAGCCAGGGCAACGGAGGTCGGGGCTACACCTTC; CDR3: CASSQGNGGRGYTF
V: TRBV7-3; size: few; D: .; J: TRBJ2-7; DNA: TGTGCCAGCAGCCTTACAGGGACTTCCTACGAGCAGTACTTC; CDR3: CASSLTGTSYEQYF
V: TRBV7-9; size: .; D: .; J: TRBJ1-2; DNA: TGTGCCAGCAGCTTAGGGACAGTCGAGTATGGCTACACCTTC; CDR3: CASSLGTVEYGYTF
V: TRBV7-9; size: .; D: .; J: TRBJ2-7; DNA: TGTGCCAGCACACACCCTAGGGGGGGCGAGCAGTACTTC; CDR3: CASTHPRGGEQYF
V: TRBV24-1; size: .; D: .; J: TRBJ2-6; DNA: TGTGCCACCAGTGATGCGCGCTCTGGGGCCAACGTCTTGACTTTC; CDR3: CATSDARSGANVLTF